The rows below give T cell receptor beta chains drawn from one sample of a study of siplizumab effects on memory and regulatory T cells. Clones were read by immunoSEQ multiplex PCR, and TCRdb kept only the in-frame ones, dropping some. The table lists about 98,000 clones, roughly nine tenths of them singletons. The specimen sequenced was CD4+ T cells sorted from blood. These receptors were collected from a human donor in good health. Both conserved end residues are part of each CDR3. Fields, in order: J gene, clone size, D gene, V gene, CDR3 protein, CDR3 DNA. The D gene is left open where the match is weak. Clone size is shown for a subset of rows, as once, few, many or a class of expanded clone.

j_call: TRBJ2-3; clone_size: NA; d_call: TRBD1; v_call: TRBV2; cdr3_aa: CASRYPVTGFTDTQYF; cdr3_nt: TGTGCCAGCAGATACCCGGTGACAGGGTTCACAGATACGCAGTATTTT
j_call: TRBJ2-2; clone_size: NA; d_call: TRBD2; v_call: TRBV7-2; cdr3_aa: CASSPWTSITGELFF; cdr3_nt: TGTGCCAGCAGCCCCTGGACTAGCATCACCGGGGAGCTGTTTTTT
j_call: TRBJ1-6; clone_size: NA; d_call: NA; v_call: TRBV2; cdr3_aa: CASSEAGSPLHF; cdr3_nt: TGTGCCAGCAGTGAAGCGGGTTCACCCCTCCACTTT
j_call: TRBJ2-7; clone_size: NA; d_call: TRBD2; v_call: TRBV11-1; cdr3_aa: CASSLPAGAYEQYF; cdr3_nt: TGTGCCAGCAGCTTACCAGCGGGAGCCTACGAGCAGTACTTC
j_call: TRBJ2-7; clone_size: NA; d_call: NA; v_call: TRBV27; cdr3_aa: CASSNYQQGFEYEQYF; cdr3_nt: TGTGCCAGCAGTAACTACCAACAGGGTTTTGAATACGAGCAGTACTTC
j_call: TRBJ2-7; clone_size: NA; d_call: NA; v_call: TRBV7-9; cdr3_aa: CASSLGESYEQYF; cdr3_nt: TGTGCCAGCAGCCTGGGGGAATCCTACGAGCAGTACTTC
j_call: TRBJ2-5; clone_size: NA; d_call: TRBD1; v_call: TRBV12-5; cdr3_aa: CASGPGWGTGALTQYF; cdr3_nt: TGTGCTAGTGGGCCTGGGTGGGGGACAGGGGCATTGACCCAGTACTTC
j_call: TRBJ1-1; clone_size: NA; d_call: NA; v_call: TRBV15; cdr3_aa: CATEWERQGNTEAFF; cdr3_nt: TGTGCCACCGAGTGGGAACGGCAGGGGAACACTGAAGCTTTCTTT
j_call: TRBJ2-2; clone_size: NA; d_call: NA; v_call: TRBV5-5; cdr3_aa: CASSLHGELFF; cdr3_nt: TGTGCCAGCAGCTTACACGGGGAGCTGTTTTTT
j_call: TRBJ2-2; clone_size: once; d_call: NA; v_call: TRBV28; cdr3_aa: CAERNTNTGELFF; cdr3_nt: TGTGCCGAGCGGAACACGAACACCGGGGAGCTGTTTTTT
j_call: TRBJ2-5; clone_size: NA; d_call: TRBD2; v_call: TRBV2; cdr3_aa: CAPPLAGVETQYF; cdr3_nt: TGTGCCCCCCCCCTAGCGGGAGTAGAGACCCAGTACTTC
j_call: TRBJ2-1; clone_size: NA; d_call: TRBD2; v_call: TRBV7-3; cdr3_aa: CASSLTWLAGANEQFF; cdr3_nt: TGTGCCAGCAGCTTAACCTGGCTAGCGGGGGCTAATGAGCAGTTCTTC
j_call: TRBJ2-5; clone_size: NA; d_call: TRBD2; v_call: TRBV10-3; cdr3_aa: CATRLAGLGETQYF; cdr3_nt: TGTGCCACCCGACTAGCGGGCCTTGGGGAGACCCAGTACTTC
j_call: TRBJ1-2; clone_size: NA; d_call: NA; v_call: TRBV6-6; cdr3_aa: CASSYATGTNYGYTF; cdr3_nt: TGTGCCAGCAGTTACGCCACGGGAACTAACTATGGCTACACCTTC
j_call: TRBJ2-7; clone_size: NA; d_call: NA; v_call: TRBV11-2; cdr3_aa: CASSQDGKHEQYF; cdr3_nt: TGTGCCAGCAGCCAAGATGGGAAACACGAGCAGTACTTC
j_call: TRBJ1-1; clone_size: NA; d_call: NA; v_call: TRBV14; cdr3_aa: CASSHNPNTEAFF; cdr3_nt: TGTGCCAGCAGCCATAACCCGAACACTGAAGCTTTCTTT
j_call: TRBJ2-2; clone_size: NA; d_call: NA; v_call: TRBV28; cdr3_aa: CASTKGGRRRDLNTGELFF; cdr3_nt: TGTGCCAGCACCAAAGGGGGGCGCCGGCGAGATCTCAACACCGGGGAGCTGTTTTTT
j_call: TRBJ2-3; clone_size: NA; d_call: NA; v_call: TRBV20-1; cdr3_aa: CSPSLGDTQYF; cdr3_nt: TGCAGCCCATCTCTGGGAGATACGCAGTATTTT
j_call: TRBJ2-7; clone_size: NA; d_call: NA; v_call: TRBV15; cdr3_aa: CATSRGPQGGSYEQYF; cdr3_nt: TGTGCCACCAGCAGAGGCCCTCAGGGGGGTTCCTACGAGCAGTACTTC
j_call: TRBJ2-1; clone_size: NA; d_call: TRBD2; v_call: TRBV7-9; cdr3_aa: CASVSPGLATNEQFF; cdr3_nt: TGTGCCAGCGTGAGCCCCGGACTAGCGACCAATGAGCAGTTCTTC
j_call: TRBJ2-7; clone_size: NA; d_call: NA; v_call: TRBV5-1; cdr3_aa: CASSLGDLYEQYF; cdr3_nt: TGCGCCAGCAGCTTGGGGGACCTCTACGAGCAGTACTTC
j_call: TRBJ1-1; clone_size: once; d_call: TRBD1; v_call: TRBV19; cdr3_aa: CASSPRQGKVATEAFF; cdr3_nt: TGTGCCAGTAGTCCTCGACAGGGTAAGGTAGCGACTGAAGCTTTCTTT
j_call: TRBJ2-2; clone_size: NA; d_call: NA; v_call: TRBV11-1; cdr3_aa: CASSLAGELFF; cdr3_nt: TGTGCCAGCAGCTTAGCCGGGGAGCTGTTTTTT
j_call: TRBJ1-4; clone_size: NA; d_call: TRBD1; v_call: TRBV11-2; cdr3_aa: CASSLNRDRAEKLFF; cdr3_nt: TGTGCCAGCAGCTTAAACCGGGACAGGGCTGAAAAACTGTTTTTT
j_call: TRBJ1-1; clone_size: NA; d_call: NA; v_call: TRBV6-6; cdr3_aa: CASRTEGEAFF; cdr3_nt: TGTGCCAGCAGGACCGAGGGGGAAGCTTTCTTT
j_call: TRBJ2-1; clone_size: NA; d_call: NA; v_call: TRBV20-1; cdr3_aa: CSARIHEQFF; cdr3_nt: TGCAGTGCTAGGATCCATGAGCAGTTCTTC
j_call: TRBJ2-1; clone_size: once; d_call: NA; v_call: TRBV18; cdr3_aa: CASSPGLATGNEQFF; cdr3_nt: TGTGCCAGCTCACCTGGCCTAGCGACGGGTAATGAGCAGTTCTTC
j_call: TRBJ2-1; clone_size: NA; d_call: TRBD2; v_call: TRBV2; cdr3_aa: CASSGSGRALNEQFF; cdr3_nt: TGTGCCAGCAGTGGTAGCGGGAGGGCCCTCAATGAGCAGTTCTTC
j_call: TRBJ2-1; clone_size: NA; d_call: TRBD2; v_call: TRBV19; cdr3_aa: CASSIVLATNNEQFF; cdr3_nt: TGTGCCAGTAGTATCGTACTAGCGACGAACAATGAGCAGTTCTTC
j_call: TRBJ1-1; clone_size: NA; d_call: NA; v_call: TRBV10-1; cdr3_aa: CASSEGGEAFF; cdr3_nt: TGCGCCAGCAGTGAAGGAGGGGAAGCTTTCTTT
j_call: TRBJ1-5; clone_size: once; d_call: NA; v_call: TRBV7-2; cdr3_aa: CASSLAWGNNQPQHF; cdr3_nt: TGTGCCAGCAGCTTAGCATGGGGAAACAATCAGCCCCAGCATTTT
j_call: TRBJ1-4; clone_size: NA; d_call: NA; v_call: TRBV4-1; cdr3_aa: CASSQDVGPLGGGDEKLFF; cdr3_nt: TGCGCCAGCAGCCAAGATGTCGGACCTTTAGGAGGGGGTGATGAAAAACTGTTTTTT
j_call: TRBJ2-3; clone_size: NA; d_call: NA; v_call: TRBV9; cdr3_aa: CASSVAGFTDTQYF; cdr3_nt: TGTGCCAGCAGCGTAGCGGGATTCACAGATACGCAGTATTTT
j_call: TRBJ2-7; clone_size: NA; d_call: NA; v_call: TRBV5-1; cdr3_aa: CASSVGGAAYEQYF; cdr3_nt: TGCGCCAGCTCGGTAGGGGGAGCCGCCTACGAGCAGTACTTC
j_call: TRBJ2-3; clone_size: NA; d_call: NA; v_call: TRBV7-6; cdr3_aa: CASSLGLITSTDTQYF; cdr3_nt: TGTGCCAGCAGCCTGGGACTGATCACTAGCACAGATACGCAGTATTTT
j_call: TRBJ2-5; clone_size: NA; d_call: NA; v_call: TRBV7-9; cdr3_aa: CASSFHSVSWAGETQYF; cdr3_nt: TGTGCCAGCAGCTTCCACAGTGTGAGTTGGGCCGGAGAGACCCAGTACTTC